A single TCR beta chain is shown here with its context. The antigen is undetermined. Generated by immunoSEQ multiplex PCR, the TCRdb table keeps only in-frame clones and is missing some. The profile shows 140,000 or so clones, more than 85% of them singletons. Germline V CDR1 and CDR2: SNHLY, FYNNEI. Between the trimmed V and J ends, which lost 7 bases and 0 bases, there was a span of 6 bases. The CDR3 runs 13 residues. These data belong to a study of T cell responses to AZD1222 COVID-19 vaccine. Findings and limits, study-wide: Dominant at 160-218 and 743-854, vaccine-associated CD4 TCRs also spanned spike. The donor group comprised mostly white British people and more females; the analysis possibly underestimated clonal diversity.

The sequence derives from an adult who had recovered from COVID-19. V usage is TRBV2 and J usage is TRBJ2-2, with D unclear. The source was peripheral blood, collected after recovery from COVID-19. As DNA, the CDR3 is TGTGCCAGCAAGAGCACGAACACCGGGGAGCTGTTTTTT. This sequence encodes CASKSTNTGELFF.